The 20 T cell receptor beta chains below all came from one sample that was sequenced in a study of T cell changes during pregnancy in multiple sclerosis. Only in-frame clones appear in the TCRdb table, and some are missing; sequencing was by immunoSEQ multiplex PCR. The sample records more than 55,000 clones, 85% to 95% being singletons. The specimen comprised peripheral blood, sampled in the first trimester of pregnancy. Source of these receptors: a female donor with multiple sclerosis, enrolled in a pregnancy study.

The V gene is TRBV30, the J gene TRBJ1-5; 12 bases are a match to TRBD1. J gave up 9 bases and V 2 bases, and 11 bases lay outside the gene matches. The length of the CDR3 is 16 residues. CDR1 and CDR2 from the germline V gene are GTSNPN and SVGIG (reference sequence). The DNA for the CDR3 is TGTGCCTGGAGTCGGACCGGGACAGGGGGCGCAAGGCCCCAGCATTTT. It codes for CAWSRTGTGGARPQHF.

The chain links TRBV10-3 to TRBJ1-4, with TRBD1 identical over 8 bases. The CDR3 contains 14 residues. Germline loops: CDR1 ENHRY, CDR2 SYGVKD. This chain's CDR3 is CAILVDRVEEKLFF. For the CDR3, the DNA is TGTGCGATCCTTGTGGACAGGGTAGAGGAAAAACTGTTTTTT.

This chain connects TRBV7-2 to TRBJ2-3; 14 nucleotides match TRBD2. The junction had 5 bases not matched to a gene; V was cut back by 4 bases and J by 5 bases. Germline loops: CDR1 SGHTA, CDR2 FQGNSA. The CDR3 sequence is 16 residues long. CDR3 DNA sequence: TGTGCCAGCAGCTCGAGACTAGCGGGGGGGGTAGATACGCAGTATTTT. It is translated as CASSSRLAGGVDTQYF.

This chain links TRBV5-4 with TRBJ2-3; TRBD1 might be the D (6 bases). This CDR3 region has 14 residues. Germline assignment: CDR1 SGHNT and CDR2 YYREEE (reference sequence). V gave up 4 bases and J gave up 2 bases, with 11 bases separating them. CDR3 amino acids: CASSADRTTDTQYF. The CDR3 DNA is TGTGCCAGCAGCGCTGACAGGACCACAGATACGCAGTATTTT. The variable domain in full, with the rest retrieved from reference TRBV5-4 and TRBJ2-3, is ETGVTQSPTHLIKTRGQQVTLRCSSQSGHNTVSWYQQALGQGPQFIFQYYREEENGRGNFPPRFSGLQFPNYSSELNVNALELDDSALYLCASSADRTTDTQYFGPGTRLTVL.

The chain has TRBV7-3 and TRBJ2-7, with TRBD1 matching over 8 bases. Germline lookup yields CDR1 SGHTA and CDR2 FQGTGA. The CDR3 covers 15 residues. V trimming: 2 bases; J trimming: 5 bases; junction bases outside the gene matches: 8. This CDR3 reads CASSLSQGAAHEQYF. For the CDR3, the DNA is TGTGCCAGCAGCTTATCCCAGGGGGCGGCCCACGAGCAGTACTTC. The entire variable domain, with the rest obtained from reference TRBV7-3 and TRBJ2-7, is as follows: GAGVSQTPSNKVTEKGKYVELRCDPISGHTALYWYRQSLGQGPEFLIYFQGTGAADDSGLPNDRFFAVRPEGSVSTLKIQRTERGDSAVYLCASSLSQGAAHEQYFGPGTRLTVT.

CDR3 protein: CASSPWDRANTGELFF. CDR3 DNA: TGTGCCAGCTCACCCTGGGACAGGGCGAACACCGGGGAGCTGTTTTTT. The V gene is TRBV18, the J gene TRBJ2-2; 9 bases match TRBD1. CDR1 and CDR2 from the germline V gene are KGHSH and LQKENI. The CDR3 is made up of 16 amino acids. V shed 3 bases and J 0 bases; nucleotides not matched to a gene: 2.

This clone was seen a single time. The J gene is TRBJ1-1, the V gene TRBV28; possibly TRBD1 for D (6 bases). Germline V gene lookup returns CDR1 MDHEN and CDR2 SYDVKM. The length of the CDR3 is 15 residues. Between the trimmed V and J ends, which lost 5 bases and 3 bases, there was a span of 16 bases. As DNA, the CDR3 is TGTGCCAGCAGTCCAAACGACAGGACGGACACTGAAGCTTTCTTT. Its translation is CASSPNDRTDTEAFF. The full variable domain, its missing parts supplied by reference TRBV28 and TRBJ1-1, is DVKVTQSSRYLVKRTGEKVFLECVQDMDHENMFWYRQDPGLGLRLIYFSYDVKMKEKGDIPEGYSVSREKKERFSLILESASTNQTSMYLCASSPNDRTDTEAFFGQGTRLTVV.

This chain connects TRBV19 to TRBJ2-2, with a possible D match to TRBD1 (7 bases). CDR1 is LNHDA, CDR2 SQIVND, per germline (reference sequence). V was cut by 5 bases and J by 4 bases, with 14 bases left in between. The CDR3 spans 15 residues. CDR3 sequence: CASSPRQGGTGELFF. DNA of the CDR3: TGTGCCAGTAGTCCCAGGCAGGGGGGCACCGGGGAGCTGTTTTTT.

This sequence joins TRBV2 and TRBJ2-2; 9 bases align to TRBD2. CDR3 length equals 14 residues. CDR1 SNHLY and CDR2 FYNNEI come from the germline V gene. V lost 8 bases and J lost 5; bases outside the gene matches: 6. The chain's CDR3 is CASPGLAGTGELFF. For the CDR3, the DNA is TGTGCCAGCCCGGGACTAGCAGGTACCGGGGAGCTGTTTTTT.

The chain employs TRBV6-1 and TRBJ2-7; 7 bases match TRBD1. The length of the CDR3 is 13 residues. Looked up from germline, CDR1 is MNHNS and CDR2 is SASEGT. The junction had 5 bases not matched to a gene; V was cut back by 6 bases and J by 3 bases. CDR3 loop: CASRRGQLYEQYF. The CDR3 bases are TGTGCCAGCAGACGGGGACAGCTCTACGAGCAGTACTTC.

The genes are TRBV10-1 and TRBJ2-1, with 12 bases aligning to TRBD2. From germline, CDR1 is WNHNN and CDR2 SYGVQD (reference sequence). CDR3 size: 17 residues. The V gene end was trimmed by 7 bases and the J gene end by 4 bases; junction bases not matched to a gene: 11. The CDR3 DNA reads TGCGCCAGCACCAAAGCTAGCGGGGGGGCGGTTTACAATGAGCAGTTCTTC. This codes for CASTKASGGAVYNEQFF.

J is TRBJ2-3 and V is TRBV7-2; 9 positions match TRBD2. The CDR3 loop spans 16 amino acids. The germline CDR1 and CDR2 sequences are SGHTA and FQGNSA. Losses at the gene ends were 1 base for V and 8 bases for J; bases not matched to a gene: 10. CDR3 in amino acids: CASSLDPRGGRGTQYF. The CDR3 DNA is TGTGCCAGCAGCTTAGATCCGCGGGGGGGCCGGGGTACGCAGTATTTT.

The chain carries TRBV10-2 and TRBJ1-4; TRBD1 is a possible D gene (5 bases). Germline lookup yields CDR1 WSHSY and CDR2 SAAADI. V lost 4 bases and J 4 bases, leaving 16 bases between the germline ends. The CDR3 spans 16 residues. The CDR3 loop reads CASSGPLGGGNEKLFF. The CDR3 DNA follows: TGCGCCAGCAGTGGCCCTCTGGGCGGGGGTAATGAAAAACTGTTTTTT.

The J gene is TRBJ1-5, the V gene TRBV6-1; D is perhaps TRBD1 (5 bases). Trimming cost V 10 bases and J 4 bases, with 17 bases left between them. Germline values: CDR1 MNHNS, CDR2 SASEGT. The CDR3 is 14 residues long. As DNA, the CDR3 is TGTGCCACCGGATGGGGGGGGATGAATCAGCCCCAGCATTTT. As protein: CATGWGGMNQPQHF.

The chain combines TRBV7-3 with TRBJ2-2; 7 positions match TRBD2. The CDR3 contains 17 residues. The trim removed 4 bases at V and 0 bases at J, leaving 8 bases unmatched. The germline V gene has CDR1 SGHTA and CDR2 FQGTGA. The CDR3 bases are TGTGCCAGCAGCTGGGATCGTGGGGGGGCGAACACCGGGGAGCTGTTTTTT. Its protein is CASSWDRGGANTGELFF.

The rearrangement links TRBV7-2 to TRBJ1-2, with 11 bases fitting TRBD1. From germline, CDR1 is SGHTA and CDR2 FQGNSA. Trimming at V came to 5 bases and at J to 4 bases, leaving 9 bases not matched to a gene. The CDR3 totals 16 residues. In nucleotides, the CDR3 is TGTGCCAGCAGCCCCAGGACAGGGGGCCAAGTCTATGGCTACACCTTC. It specifies CASSPRTGGQVYGYTF.

The rearrangement joins TRBV19 to TRBJ1-4; a weak D match, TRBD1 (5 bases). The CDR3 contains 14 residues. The V and J ends lost 6 bases and 6 bases respectively, with 14 bases between them. Looked up from germline, CDR1 is LNHDA and CDR2 is SQIVND (reference sequence). The CDR3 DNA is TGTGCCAGTAGAACCGGACACCTCGATGAAAAACTGTTTTTT. The encoded protein is CASRTGHLDEKLFF.

The V call is TRBV6-1, the J call TRBJ2-7; possibly TRBD1 for D (6 bases). From germline, CDR1 is MNHNS and CDR2 SASEGT. Trimming pared 3 bases from V and 7 bases from J, leaving 13 bases between. This CDR3 contains 13 residues. The CDR3 sequence is CASSEGRGWEQYF. The CDR3 DNA reads as TGTGCCAGCAGTGAGGGCAGGGGCTGGGAGCAGTACTTC.

V gene TRBV5-4 combines with J gene TRBJ2-3, with 9 positions matching TRBD2. This CDR3 has 17 residues. Germline assignment: CDR1 SGHNT and CDR2 YYREEE (reference sequence). J gave up 4 bases and V 7 bases, and 16 bases lay outside the gene matches. The CDR3 spells CASAPRAGGQVPDTQYF. DNA for the CDR3: TGTGCCAGCGCCCCCCGGGCGGGGGGGCAAGTTCCAGATACGCAGTATTTT.

The rearrangement links TRBV5-1 to TRBJ1-1, with 11 nucleotides matching TRBD1. The CDR3 loop spans 14 amino acids. Losses at the gene ends were 7 bases for V and 4 bases for J; bases not matched to a gene: 6. Germline lookup yields CDR1 SGHRS and CDR2 YFSETQ. In DNA form, the CDR3 reads TGCGCCAGCGTTGGACAGGGGGCGTCCACTGAAGCTTTCTTT. Amino acids: CASVGQGASTEAFF.